This T cell receptor beta chain was sequenced in a study of identical twins. TCRdb re-derived calls from the 5' RACE reads in MiXCR, one entry per CDR3 protein. This table holds roughly 290,000 distinct CDR3 sequences, roughly 9.8% found once. J lost 2 bases, V lost 2 bases, and 9 bases had no gene match. CDR1 and CDR2 from the germline V gene are MNHEY and SVGEGT. The CDR3 runs to 18 residues. This clonotype occurred many times. This same sample was also part of a study on yellow fever vaccine responses in identical twins.

The chain carries TRBV6-2 or TRBV6-3 and TRBJ2-3; TRBD2 matches at 11 bases. The sequence was obtained from a woman under 30 in good health. Input material: CD8+ T cells sorted from blood. CDR3 in DNA: TGTGCCAGCAGTTACGGCCACAGACTAGCGGGACCCACAGATACGCAGTATTTT. This encodes CASSYGHRLAGPTDTQYF.